The next 28 T cell receptor beta chains were all read from a single sample in a study of Graves' ophthalmopathy and Graves' hyperthyroidism. Using RNA transcripts, the TCR beta CDR3 regions were amplified. Investigators did first-round RT-PCR with HTBI primers, then second-round multiplex PCR. Each CDR3 protein is one row after TCRdb ran MiXCR on the multiplex PCR reads. Of around 1,000,000 distinct CDR3 sequences in the sample, about 38% were seen once. Sample: peripheral blood or thyroid tissue (not recorded which). These TCRs come from an adult man with Graves' hyperthyroidism.

This clonotype was observed a handful of times. Written as DNA, the CDR3 is TGCGCCAGCAGTTCCTGGGGTGGCAATCAGCCCCAGCATTTT. It yields the protein CASSSWGGNQPQHF. This rearrangement joins TRBV10-2 to TRBJ1-5; D is uncertain. Germline CDR1 and CDR2: WSHSY and SAAADI. V lost 5 bases, J lost 2 bases, and 10 bases lay in between. This CDR3 contains 14 residues.

The chain joins TRBV10-3 to TRBJ2-7; 10 bases line up with TRBD2. Germline trimming cut 0 bases from V and 6 bases from J; bases unmatched to any gene: 8. Germline V CDR1 and CDR2: ENHRY, SYGVKD. This CDR3 is built from 16 residues. CDR3 in amino acids: CAISESISGGFSEQYF. DNA of the CDR3: TGTGCCATCAGTGAGTCGATTAGCGGGGGGTTCTCCGAGCAGTACTTC.

This clonotype was seen more than once but under ten times. CDR3 coding DNA: TGTGCCAGCAGGGGGCGGGTGAACACTGAAGCTTTCTTT. Translated: CASRGRVNTEAFF. The gene calls are TRBV12-3 or TRBV12-4 and TRBJ1-1, with TRBD1 as a possible D gene (5 bases). V was cut by 6 bases and J by 0 bases, with 8 bases left in between. This CDR3 comprises 13 residues.

The chain is built from TRBV10-3 and TRBJ1-2; the D is unclear. The V and J ends lost 7 bases and 4 bases respectively, with 7 bases between them. CDR3 length: 11 amino acids. Germline CDR1 reads ENHRY; CDR2 reads SYGVKD. CDR3 DNA: TGTGCCATCATGGAGATCTATGGCTACACCTTC. It encodes CAIMEIYGYTF.

Notes on this clonotype: The junction departs from the called germline gene at one end, perhaps through a read error. The chain is built from TRBV29-1 and TRBJ1-5; D not resolved. Germline CDR1 SQVTM, CDR2 ANQGSEA. The CDR3 consists of 10 residues. The CDR3 protein is CSGEGQPQRF. In DNA form, the CDR3 reads TGCAGCGGGGAGGGTCAGCCCCAGCGTTTT.

This clonotype was seen just once. This chain connects TRBV7-9 to TRBJ2-7; no clear D. V was pared by 5 bases and J by 0 bases, with 14 bases between. The CDR3 is 15 residues long. Germline V gene sequence: CDR1 SEHNR, CDR2 FQNEAQ (reference sequence). The CDR3 loop reads CASSIAGQSSYEQYF. DNA of the CDR3: TGTGCCAGCAGCATTGCAGGTCAGAGCTCCTACGAGCAGTACTTC.

This clonotype was observed a handful of times. V is TRBV5-1 and J is TRBJ1-4, with 7 bases fitting TRBD1. After removal of 1 base from V and 6 bases from J, the junction contained 15 bases not matched to a gene. There are 18 residues in the CDR3. Looked up from germline, CDR1 is SGHRS and CDR2 is YFSETQ. CDR3 sequence reads: CASSLSSAGGIRDEKLFF. The CDR3 coding sequence is TGCGCCAGCAGCTTGTCCTCGGCAGGGGGTATAAGGGATGAAAAACTGTTTTTT.

Regarding this clonotype: Compared with germline, one end of the junction differs, possibly owing to a read error. The gene calls are TRBV11-1 and TRBJ2-5; 7 nucleotides match TRBD2. The CDR3 length is 16 residues. Germline V gene sequence: CDR1 SGHAT, CDR2 FQDESV (reference sequence). The CDR3: CAGSLGEGGRQETQYF. The CDR3, as DNA: TGTGCCGGCAGCTTAGGGGAGGGCGGCCGACAAGAGACCCAGTACTTC.

This clonotype has more than one count but fewer than ten. The chain combines TRBV19 with TRBJ2-2; a possible D gene is TRBD2 (5 bases). This CDR3 region has 13 residues. Trimming pared 4 bases from V and 5 bases from J, leaving 8 bases between. From germline, CDR1 is LNHDA and CDR2 SQIVND (reference sequence). As DNA, the CDR3 is TGTGCCAGTAGTACGAGGACTACCGGGGAGCTGTTTTTT. Protein: CASSTRTTGELFF. Based on the CDR3 plus reference TRBV19 and TRBJ2-2, the full variable domain is DGGITQSPKYLFRKEGQNVTLSCEQNLNHDAMYWYRQDPGQGLRLIYYSQIVNDFQKGDIAEGYSVSREKKESFPLTVTSAQKNPTAFYLCASSTRTTGELFFGEGSRLTVL.

As concerns this clonotype: The final CDR3 position lacks the conserved phenylalanine or tryptophan, pointing to a likely read error. This chain links TRBV7-8 with TRBJ1-1; D not resolved. Germline CDR1 is SGHVS and CDR2 is FQNEAQ. The CDR3 loop spans 13 amino acids. Trimming shortened V by 3 bases and J by 1 base, and 6 bases separated the two germline ends. For the CDR3, the DNA is TGTGCCAGCAGCTTGAGGCAGAACACTGAAGCTTTCCTT. Protein sequence: CASSLRQNTEAFL.

This clonotype was seen at least ten times. The rearrangement uses TRBV6-5 and TRBJ1-4; D possibly corresponds to TRBD1 (6 bases). The CDR3 consists of 17 residues. Germline values: CDR1 MNHEY, CDR2 SVGAGI. Trimming shortened V by 2 bases and J by 7 bases, and 20 bases separated the two germline ends. CDR3 sequence (DNA): TGTGCCAGCAGTTACACTCTCATGGGGGGGCGCGTTGAAAAACTGTTTTTT. This sequence encodes CASSYTLMGGRVEKLFF.

This clonotype has more than one count but fewer than ten. J is TRBJ1-1 and V is TRBV7-9; TRBD1 matches 7 bases. Germline V CDR1 and CDR2: SEHNR, FQNEAQ (reference sequence). V was pared by 1 base and J by 4 bases, with 27 bases of the junction left unmatched. The CDR3 is 22 amino acids. CDR3 region: CASSLVPHICSPFDRDRTEAFF. As DNA, the CDR3 is TGTGCCAGCAGCTTAGTCCCCCACATCTGCAGTCCATTTGACAGGGATCGCACTGAAGCTTTCTTT.

This chain uses TRBV29-1 with TRBJ2-6, with TRBD2 identical over 7 bases. The CDR3 is 14 residues long. The germline V gene encodes CDR1 SQVTM and CDR2 ANQGSEA. The V segment lost 8 bases and the J segment 0 bases; nucleotides outside the gene matches: 4. DNA for the CDR3: TGCAGCCATGGGGAGGGCTCTGGGGCCAACGTCCTGACTTTC. This encodes CSHGEGSGANVLTF.

The genes are TRBV20-1 and TRBJ2-1; a weak D match, TRBD1 (5 bases). The CDR3 is 12 amino acids. Trimming stripped 3 bases from V and 7 bases from J, with 10 bases between. CDR1 is DFQATT and CDR2 is SNEGSKA in the germline V gene (reference sequence). CDR3 amino acids: CSASRNRNEQFF. CDR3 nucleotides: TGCAGTGCTAGCCGAAACAGGAATGAGCAGTTCTTC.

This clonotype was detected only a few times. The chain carries TRBV6-6 and TRBJ1-4; D gene ambiguous. Germline CDR1 is MNHNY and CDR2 is SVGAGI (reference sequence). The length of the CDR3 is 16 residues. The germline V and J ends were trimmed by 0 bases and 5 bases, with 13 bases remaining between them. CDR3 sequence: CASSYSTTAINEKLFF. CDR3 DNA: TGTGCCAGCAGTTACTCGACCACAGCGATAAATGAAAAACTGTTTTTT.

V and J are TRBV7-4 and TRBJ1-1, with D tentatively TRBD1 (6 bases). From germline, CDR1 is SGHVT and CDR2 SQSDAQ. Trimming took 2 bases from V and 6 from J, leaving 19 bases between them. This CDR3 has 16 residues. DNA for the CDR3: TGTGCCAGCAGCTTATTTGGGACAACCAGTTTCTCTGAAGCTTTCTTT. Its protein is CASSLFGTTSFSEAFF.

About this clonotype: A read error may be the cause here, since a much bigger clone is one base away. Here the CDR3 omits its conserved ending phenylalanine or tryptophan, so a read error is the likely source. The chain is built from TRBV6-5 and TRBJ1-6; D is undetermined. CDR1 and CDR2 (germline): MNHEY, SVGAGI. The CDR3 covers 10 residues. Deletions cut 9 bases from V and 7 bases from J, with 4 bases between. The CDR3: CARVNSPLHL. The CDR3 DNA sequence: TGTGCCAGAGTGAATTCACCCCTCCACCTT.

This clonotype has only a few counts. The chain links TRBV27 to TRBJ2-7; a possible D gene is TRBD2 (5 bases). The CDR3 spans 14 residues. Germline V lookup: CDR1 MNHEY, CDR2 SMNVEV (reference sequence). The V end lost 2 bases, the J end lost 3 bases, and 11 bases lay between the germline ends. Here the CDR3 reads CASSLKVGVYEQYF. The CDR3 nucleotides are TGTGCCAGCAGTTTAAAGGTGGGAGTCTACGAGCAGTACTTC.

Of note for this clonotype: Its ends do not fully match the called genes, so a read error is possible. This rearrangement joins TRBV9 to TRBJ2-7, with D unresolved. The CDR3 is 12 amino acids. Germline V gene sequence: CDR1 SGDLS, CDR2 YYNGEE. The CDR3 DNA is TGTGCCAGCAGCGTAGGTGGTTTTGAGCGGTACTTC. Amino acids: CASSVGGFERYF.

This clonotype was recorded many times. The gene calls are TRBV5-6 and TRBJ1-1, with D perhaps matching TRBD1 (5 bases). Germline CDR1 and CDR2: SGHDT and YYEEEE. The CDR3 loop spans 15 amino acids. V gave up 0 bases and J gave up 5 bases, with 14 bases separating them. CDR3 sequence reads: CASSLVGTSMTEAFF. CDR3 in DNA: TGTGCCAGCAGCTTGGTTGGGACCTCCATGACTGAAGCTTTCTTT.

The rearrangement uses TRBV10-3 and TRBJ2-3; D gene ambiguous. This CDR3 region has 12 residues. Germline loops: CDR1 ENHRY, CDR2 SYGVKD. The V end was cut by 2 bases, the J end by 6 bases, with 6 bases between. CDR3 DNA sequence: TGTGCCATCAGTGAGAACTCTGATACGCAGTATTTT. As protein: CAISENSDTQYF.

On this clonotype: One end of the junction varies from germline; a read error may be responsible. The CDR3 nucleotides are TGTGCCAGCAGCTCAGCGACAGGGAACTATGGCCACACCTTC. Amino acid sequence: CASSSATGNYGHTF. This sequence joins TRBV7-8 and TRBJ1-2; TRBD1 agrees at 7 bases. The germline V gene has CDR1 SGHVS and CDR2 FQNEAQ. This CDR3 has 14 amino acids.

This clonotype has a handful of counts. The chain links TRBV4-1 to TRBJ2-7; D is unclear. The CDR3 runs 13 residues. V lost 1 base to trimming and J lost 7 bases, with 11 bases between them. Germline CDR1 MGHRA, CDR2 YSYEKL. The CDR3 loop is CASSQANLGEQYF. The CDR3 DNA sequence: TGCGCCAGCAGCCAAGCCAATCTAGGAGAGCAGTACTTC.

This clonotype was seen a handful of times. The chain employs TRBV10-3 and TRBJ2-5, with 10 bases fitting TRBD2. The trim removed 10 bases at V and 5 bases at J, leaving 10 bases unmatched. The CDR3 is 14 residues long. The V gene's germline CDR1 is ENHRY and CDR2 SYGVKD. The CDR3 DNA reads as TGTGCCAGCAGGCAGCGGGGGGGCGGGGAGACCCAGTACTTC. This sequence encodes CASRQRGGGETQYF.

The chain carries TRBV7-3 and TRBJ2-7, with D perhaps given as TRBD1 or TRBD2 (5 bases each). There are 14 residues in the CDR3. Per the germline V gene, CDR1 is SGHTA and CDR2 is FQGTGA. V lost 3 bases and J lost 4, with 13 bases in between. The CDR3 DNA reads as TGTGCCAGCAGCTTGTTGGGGGAAAAGTACGAGCAGTACTTC. As protein: CASSLLGEKYEQYF.

This chain links TRBV24-1 with TRBJ2-2, with D maybe TRBD2 (7 bases). Germline CDR1 reads KGHDR; CDR2 reads SFDVKD. The CDR3 is made up of 16 amino acids. The ends were cut back, 5 bases at V and 1 base at J, with 13 bases in the middle. The CDR3 protein is CATSGTGGLNTGELFF. The CDR3 coding sequence is TGTGCCACCAGTGGGACGGGGGGCTTGAACACCGGGGAGCTGTTTTTT.

This clonotype was recorded a few times. The gene calls are TRBV19 and TRBJ1-6; no clear D gene. Germline CDR1 is LNHDA and CDR2 is SQIVND (reference sequence). V gave up 6 bases and J gave up 10 bases, with 7 bases separating them. The CDR3 sequence is 11 residues long. The CDR3 DNA follows: TGTGCCAGTAGCCCGGACTCACCCCTCCACTTT. Translating gives CASSPDSPLHF.

This chain links TRBV9 with TRBJ2-2; 10 positions match TRBD2. There are 18 residues in the CDR3. Per the germline V gene, CDR1 is SGDLS and CDR2 is YYNGEE. The trim removed 5 bases at V and 1 base at J, leaving 11 bases unmatched. The CDR3 reads CASSTHLTSGKNTGELFF. In DNA, the CDR3 is TGTGCCAGCAGTACGCACCTCACTAGCGGGAAGAACACCGGGGAGCTGTTTTTT. Full variable domain (outside the CDR3, taken from reference TRBV9 and TRBJ2-2): DSGVTQTPKHLITATGQRVTLRCSPRSGDLSVYWYQQSLDQGLQFLIQYYNGEERAKGNILERFSAQQFPDLHSELNLSSLELGDSALYFCASSTHLTSGKNTGELFFGEGSRLTVL.